This is a list of T cell receptor beta chains from one sample in a study of cytomegalovirus exposure and HLA in healthy donors. Clones were sequenced by immunoSEQ multiplex PCR, and TCRdb holds only the in-frame ones, with some missing. In the table there are around 300,000 clones, approximately 86% of which are singletons. The sequencing sample was made of PBMCs. The source is a young woman in good health and CMV-seronegative. The CDR3 runs from the conserved cysteine through the conserved F or W. Each record gives: V gene, D gene, J gene, clone size, CDR3 protein, CDR3 DNA. A D gene is named only where the DNA matches it firmly. Clone size is given for some rows only: seen once, a few or many times, or a class if the clone is expanded.

TRBV7-2,TRBD2,TRBJ2-7,once,CASSLALTSGLYEQYF,TGTGCCAGCAGCTTAGCGCTGACTAGCGGCCTCTACGAGCAGTACTTC
TRBV12-1,.,TRBJ1-2,.,CASSFRGTGGYTF,TGTGCCAGCAGCTTTCGGGGGACGGGTGGCTACACCTTC
TRBV11-2,TRBD1,TRBJ2-5,.,CASSLPRGRVETQYF,TGTGCCAGCAGCCTACCCAGGGGGCGCGTAGAGACCCAGTACTTC
TRBV6-4,TRBD2,TRBJ2-3,.,CASTRTSGSTDTQYF,TGTGCCAGCACCAGGACTAGCGGGAGTACAGATACGCAGTATTTT
TRBV19,TRBD1,TRBJ1-6,.,CASRDRASSYYNSPLHF,TGTGCCAGCCGGGACAGGGCGTCATCTTACTATAATTCACCCCTCCACTTT
TRBV28,TRBD2,TRBJ2-5,.,CASSPGLQETQYF,TGTGCCAGCAGCCCGGGACTACAAGAGACCCAGTACTTC
TRBV5-6,TRBD2,TRBJ2-7,.,CASSLEPGRGGYEQYF,TGTGCCAGCAGCTTGGAACCGGGTCGCGGGGGATACGAGCAGTACTTC
TRBV27,TRBD1,TRBJ1-3,.,CASSLRTGGFSGNTIYF,TGTGCCAGCAGTCTACGGACAGGGGGTTTCTCTGGAAACACCATATATTTT
TRBV13,.,TRBJ1-3,.,CASRAGRSDTIYF,TGTGCCAGCAGGGCGGGCAGGTCGGACACCATATATTTT
TRBV5-4,.,TRBJ1-6,few,CASSLAEDGTPLHF,TGTGCCAGCAGCTTGGCGGAAGACGGGACACCCCTCCACTTT
TRBV9,.,TRBJ1-3,once,CASSSGGSGNTIYF,TGTGCCAGCAGCTCCGGGGGCTCTGGAAACACCATATATTTT
TRBV19,.,TRBJ1-1,.,CASSIVGGESDTEAFF,TGTGCCAGTAGTATAGTAGGGGGGGAGTCTGACACTGAAGCTTTCTTT
TRBV9,TRBD2,TRBJ2-1,once,CASASGGDYNEQFF,TGTGCCAGCGCGAGCGGGGGGGATTACAATGAGCAGTTCTTC
TRBV14,.,TRBJ1-1,.,CASSQDPGIGTEAFF,TGTGCCAGCAGCCAAGACCCAGGGATTGGCACTGAAGCTTTCTTT
TRBV5-1,TRBD1,TRBJ1-5,.,CASSPIGQANQPQHF,TGCGCCAGCAGCCCGATCGGACAGGCCAATCAGCCCCAGCATTTT
TRBV25-1,.,TRBJ1-1,.,CASSDVGSHTEAFF,TGTGCCAGCAGTGATGTAGGGAGCCACACTGAAGCTTTCTTT
TRBV9,.,TRBJ1-1,.,CASSVGTVNTEAFF,TGTGCCAGCAGCGTAGGGACAGTGAACACTGAAGCTTTCTTT
TRBV28,TRBD1,TRBJ1-3,.,CASSFGTGAGNTIYF,TGTGCCAGCAGTTTCGGGACAGGGGCTGGAAACACCATATATTTT
TRBV9,.,TRBJ2-5,.,CASSVTARRGEETQYF,TGTGCCAGCAGCGTAACGGCCCGCAGGGGGGAAGAGACCCAGTACTTC
TRBV27,.,TRBJ1-2,.,CASSQDPEAGFSGYTF,TGTGCCAGCAGTCAAGATCCGGAAGCAGGGTTTTCTGGCTACACCTTC
TRBV7-9,TRBD1,TRBJ2-7,.,CASSLSGTGGEEQYF,TGTGCCAGCAGCTTATCCGGGACAGGGGGTGAGGAGCAGTACTTC
TRBV5-1,TRBD2,TRBJ2-1,few,CASSPWGLADNEQFF,TGCGCCAGCAGCCCCTGGGGACTAGCGGACAATGAGCAGTTCTTC
TRBV5-4,TRBD2,TRBJ2-5,.,CASSRGLAGEDGTQYF,TGTGCCAGCAGCCGGGGACTAGCGGGAGAGGATGGGACCCAGTACTTC
TRBV19,TRBD2,TRBJ2-7,.,CASSRGLAGVYEQYF,TGTGCCAGTAGTAGGGGACTAGCGGGAGTTTACGAGCAGTACTTC
TRBV13,TRBD1,TRBJ1-5,.,CASSFSDRGGNQPQHF,TGTGCCAGCAGCTTCTCGGACAGGGGAGGCAATCAGCCCCAGCATTTT
TRBV10-1,.,TRBJ1-5,.,CASSEQLNQPQHF,TGCGCCAGCAGCGAGCAACTCAATCAGCCCCAGCATTTT
TRBV11-2,.,TRBJ1-2,.,CASSFQSGDYGYTF,TGTGCCAGCAGCTTCCAGTCGGGAGATTATGGCTACACCTTC
TRBV5-4,TRBD1,TRBJ2-7,.,CASSLGTGGEQYF,TGTGCCAGCAGCTTGGGAACAGGGGGCGAGCAGTACTTC
TRBV5-6,.,TRBJ1-1,.,CASSLEALNTEAFF,TGTGCCAGCAGCTTGGAAGCCCTGAACACTGAAGCTTTCTTT
TRBV29-1,TRBD2,TRBJ2-1,.,CSVEFGLADSYNEQFF,TGCAGCGTTGAATTTGGGCTAGCGGACTCCTACAATGAGCAGTTCTTC
TRBV6-1,.,TRBJ2-3,.,CASSEDSFISTDTQYF,TGTGCCAGCAGTGAGGACTCGTTTATTAGCACAGATACGCAGTATTTT
TRBV6-5,.,TRBJ2-7,.,CASSYPAGREQYF,TGTGCCAGCAGTTACCCCGCGGGAAGAGAGCAGTACTTC
TRBV2,.,TRBJ1-1,once,CASTGKGYTEAFF,TGTGCCAGCACCGGGAAAGGCTACACTGAAGCTTTCTTT
TRBV11-3,.,TRBJ2-3,.,CASSLAPGGTDTQYF,TGTGCCAGCAGCTTAGCTCCAGGGGGGACGGATACGCAGTATTTT
TRBV11-2,.,TRBJ1-2,few,CASSPDSNYGYTF,TGTGCCAGCAGCCCCGACAGTAACTATGGCTACACCTTC
TRBV5-4,.,TRBJ2-5,.,CASSAPLETQYF,TGTGCCAGCAGCGCACCACTGGAGACCCAGTACTTC
TRBV28,.,TRBJ1-1,.,CASSRRRVNTEAFF,TGTGCCAGCAGCAGAAGACGGGTTAACACTGAAGCTTTCTTT
TRBV5-1,TRBD2,TRBJ2-7,.,CASSFQAGEPYEQYF,TGCGCCAGCAGCTTTCAAGCGGGAGAACCCTACGAGCAGTACTTC
TRBV5-1,TRBD1,TRBJ2-1,.,CASSLRTGDNEQFF,TGCGCCAGCAGCTTGAGGACAGGGGACAATGAGCAGTTCTTC
TRBV2,TRBD1,TRBJ1-4,once,CAGRQGPNEKLFF,TGTGCCGGCCGACAGGGACCTAATGAAAAACTGTTTTTT
TRBV12-5,.,TRBJ2-7,.,CASGSSEQYF,TGTGCTAGTGGTTCATCCGAGCAGTACTTC
TRBV11-2,.,TRBJ2-5,.,CASSRDLEETQYF,TGTGCCAGCAGCCGGGACTTAGAAGAGACCCAGTACTTC
TRBV5-4,TRBD1,TRBJ1-2,.,CASSGVTGDYGYTF,TGTGCCAGCAGCGGGGTGACAGGGGATTATGGCTACACCTTC
TRBV7-6,TRBD2,TRBJ2-1,.,CASSLDRTSGGAHEQFF,TGTGCCAGCAGCTTAGACAGGACTAGCGGGGGGGCCCATGAGCAGTTCTTC
TRBV6-5,TRBD1,TRBJ2-7,.,CASAGTGLVPYEQYF,TGTGCCAGCGCCGGGACAGGGCTTGTCCCCTACGAGCAGTACTTC
TRBV27,.,TRBJ2-2,once,CASSFGGLPTGELFF,TGTGCCAGCAGTTTCGGAGGCCTCCCTACCGGGGAGCTGTTTTTT
TRBV11-3,.,TRBJ2-2,.,CASSPLRNTGELFF,TGTGCCAGCAGCCCCCTCAGGAACACCGGGGAGCTGTTTTTT
TRBV19,TRBD2,TRBJ2-3,.,CASSFSGTSVGADTQYF,TGTGCCAGTAGTTTCTCCGGGACTAGCGTGGGGGCAGATACGCAGTATTTT
TRBV4-1,TRBD2,TRBJ2-3,once,CASSQLAGGPSTDTQYF,TGCGCCAGCAGCCAACTAGCGGGGGGCCCTAGCACAGATACGCAGTATTTT
TRBV9,.,TRBJ1-2,few,CASSVGGTGYGYTF,TGTGCCAGCAGCGTAGGTGGTACGGGCTATGGCTACACCTTC
TRBV7-9,TRBD2,TRBJ2-6,.,CASRRPGLAVSGANVLTF,TGTGCCAGCAGACGCCCGGGACTAGCGGTCTCTGGGGCCAACGTCCTGACTTTC
TRBV7-2,TRBD2,TRBJ2-7,.,CASSFGLAGFYEQYF,TGTGCCAGCAGCTTCGGACTAGCGGGGTTCTACGAGCAGTACTTC
TRBV11-2,.,TRBJ1-1,.,CASSLGWAGNTEAFF,TGTGCCAGCAGCTTAGGTTGGGCAGGGAACACTGAAGCTTTCTTT
TRBV6-6,TRBD1,TRBJ2-1,.,CASWGQEPLNEQFF,TGTGCCAGCTGGGGACAGGAGCCCTTGAATGAGCAGTTCTTC
TRBV19,.,TRBJ2-1,.,CASNRGAAPHEQFF,TGTGCCAGTAATCGCGGGGCCGCCCCTCATGAGCAGTTCTTC
TRBV11-3,.,TRBJ1-1,.,CASSLKAGLGNTEAFF,TGTGCCAGCAGCTTAAAGGCAGGCCTGGGGAACACTGAAGCTTTCTTT
TRBV9,.,TRBJ2-7,few,CASSGGLSYEQYF,TGTGCCAGCAGCGGGGGCCTGTCCTACGAGCAGTACTTC